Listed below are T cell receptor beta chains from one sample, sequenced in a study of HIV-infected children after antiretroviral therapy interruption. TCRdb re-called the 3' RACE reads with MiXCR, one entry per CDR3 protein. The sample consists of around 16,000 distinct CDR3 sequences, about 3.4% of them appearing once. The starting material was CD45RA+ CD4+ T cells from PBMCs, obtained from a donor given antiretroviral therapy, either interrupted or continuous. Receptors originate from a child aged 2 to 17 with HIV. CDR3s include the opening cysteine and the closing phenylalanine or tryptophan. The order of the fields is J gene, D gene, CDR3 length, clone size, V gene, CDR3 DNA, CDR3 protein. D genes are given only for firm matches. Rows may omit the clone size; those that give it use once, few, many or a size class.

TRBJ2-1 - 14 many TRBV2 TGTGCCAGCAAGGGGGGGGGGGCCTACAATGAGCAGTTCTTC CASKGGGAYNEQFF
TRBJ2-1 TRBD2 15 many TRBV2 TGTGCCAGCAGTGAGGCCCCTAGCGGGGACAATGAGCAGTTCTTC CASSEAPSGDNEQFF
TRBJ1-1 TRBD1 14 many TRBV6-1 TGTGCCAGCAGTAGGACAGGGGTGAACACTGAAGCTTTCTTT CASSRTGVNTEAFF
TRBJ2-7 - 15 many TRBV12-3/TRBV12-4 TGTGCCAGCAGCGCCCTCAACCTGGGACTCGACGAGCAGTACTTC CASSALNLGLDEQYF
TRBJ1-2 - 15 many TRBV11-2 TGTGCCAGCAGCTCCGCCTGGGGGCCGGAGTATGGCTACACCTTC CASSSAWGPEYGYTF
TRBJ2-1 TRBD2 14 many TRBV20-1 TGCAGTGCTAGCTCTAGCGGGGCATACAATGAGCAGTTCTTC CSASSSGAYNEQFF
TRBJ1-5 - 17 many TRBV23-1 TGCGCCAGCAGTCAATCGTTTAGGGGGAGAGGCAATCAGCCCCAGCATTTT CASSQSFRGRGNQPQHF
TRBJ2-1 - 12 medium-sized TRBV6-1 TGTGCCAGCAGTGATAAAAGCGGTAGATTACTCTTC CASSDKSGRLLF
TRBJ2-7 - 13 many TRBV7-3 TGTGCCAGCAGCCCAACCAGGTCCGGTGAGCAGTACTTC CASSPTRSGEQYF
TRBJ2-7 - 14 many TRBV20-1 TGCAGTGCTAGAGATCGGTTGGCTAGATACGAGCAGTACTTC CSARDRLARYEQYF
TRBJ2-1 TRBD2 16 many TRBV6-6 TGTGCCAGCAGTTACTCCCGGGGGGGTCGAGGCAATGAGCAGTTCTTC CASSYSRGGRGNEQFF
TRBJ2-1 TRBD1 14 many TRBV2 TGTGCCAATCCCCGTGGGGGGGACAGGGATGAGCAGTTCTTC CANPRGGDRDEQFF
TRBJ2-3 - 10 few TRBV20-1 TGCAGTGCTCCCGTAGATACGCAGTATTTT CSAPVDTQYF
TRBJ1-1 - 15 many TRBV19 TGTGCCAGTTTTGGGACGGGGGGGGCCGGCACTGAAGCTTTCTTT CASFGTGGAGTEAFF
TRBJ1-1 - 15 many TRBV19 TGTGCCAGTAGGGGATGGGTGGGAGAGGACACTGAAGCTTTCTTT CASRGWVGEDTEAFF
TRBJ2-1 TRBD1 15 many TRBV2 TGTGCCAGCAGTGAAGAACAGGGGAAGGGCACTGAGCAGTTCTTC CASSEEQGKGTEQFF
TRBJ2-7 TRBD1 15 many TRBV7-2 TGTGCCAGCAGCTCCCGACAGGGGTCCTCCTACGAGCAGTACTTC CASSSRQGSSYEQYF
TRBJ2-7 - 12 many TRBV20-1 TGCAGTGCACCCGGGACAAGGGAGGAGCAGTACTTC CSAPGTREEQYF
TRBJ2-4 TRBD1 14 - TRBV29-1 TGCAGCGTTTCGTTACAGGGGGCGTTAAACATTCAGTACTTC CSVSLQGALNIQYF
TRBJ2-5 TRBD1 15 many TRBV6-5 TGTGCCAGCAGTTATAGAGGGGGCCCCGGAGAGACCCAGTACTTC CASSYRGGPGETQYF
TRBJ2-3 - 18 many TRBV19 TGTGCCAGTAGTATTACATGGCGGGGGCGGACCTACACAGATACGCAGTATTTT CASSITWRGRTYTDTQYF
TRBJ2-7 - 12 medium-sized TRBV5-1 TGCGCCAGCAGCTTGGCGACGGGCGAGCAGTACTTC CASSLATGEQYF
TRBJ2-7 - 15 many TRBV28 TGTGCCAGCGCTGATTTAGCGCTTAGCTCCTACGAGCAGTACTTC CASADLALSSYEQYF
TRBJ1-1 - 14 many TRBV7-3 TGTGCCAGCAGCTTGGGACCGGAGAACACTGAAGCTTTCTTT CASSLGPENTEAFF
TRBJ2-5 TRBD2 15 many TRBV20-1 TGCAGTGCTAGAGTGGGCGGGGGGTACCAAGAGACCCAGTACTTC CSARVGGGYQETQYF
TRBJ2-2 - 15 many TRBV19 TGTGCCAGTAAACTCACAGGGATGGGTTCCGGGGAGCTGTTTTTT CASKLTGMGSGELFF
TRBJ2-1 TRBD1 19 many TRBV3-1 TGTGCCAGCAGCCAAGATAAGGGCAGGGGGTATACTATTGACAATGAGCAGTTCTTC CASSQDKGRGYTIDNEQFF
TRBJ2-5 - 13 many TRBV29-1 TGCAGCGGGACCAGGGTCCTCGGGGAGACCCAGTACTTC CSGTRVLGETQYF
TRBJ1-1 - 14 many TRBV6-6 TGTGCCAGCAGTGAACCGGACGGAAACACAGAAGTCTTCTTT CASSEPDGNTEVFF
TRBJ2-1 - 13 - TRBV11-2 TGTGCCAGCAGCACCGTTCGGGCAGGCGAGCAGTTCTTC CASSTVRAGEQFF
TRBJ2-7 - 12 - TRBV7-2 TGTGCCAGCAATAGCGGAGTCTACGAGCAGTACTTC CASNSGVYEQYF
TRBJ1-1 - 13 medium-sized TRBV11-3 TGTGCCAGCAGCAACAGGATTAACACTGAAGCTTTCTTT CASSNRINTEAFF
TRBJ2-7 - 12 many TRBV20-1 TGCAGTGCTAGAAACAGCGGTTACGAGCAGTACTTC CSARNSGYEQYF
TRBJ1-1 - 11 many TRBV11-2 TGTGCCAGCAGCTTTTATAATGAAGCTTTCTTT CASSFYNEAFF
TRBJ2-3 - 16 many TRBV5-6 TGTGCCAGCAGCTTGGACAGGGGAGGGGGTTCCGGTACGCAGTATTTT CASSLDRGGGSGTQYF
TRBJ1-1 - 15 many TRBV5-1 TGCGCCAGCAGCTTGGATGTAGGAGGGAACACTGAAGCTTTCTTT CASSLDVGGNTEAFF
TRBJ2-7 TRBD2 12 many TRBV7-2 TGTGCCAGCAGCCGGACTAGCTACGAGCAGTACTTC CASSRTSYEQYF
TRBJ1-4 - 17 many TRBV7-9 TGTGCCAGCAGCTTGGCTAGCAACGGCAGGGAAGAGGAAAAACTGTTTTTT CASSLASNGREEEKLFF
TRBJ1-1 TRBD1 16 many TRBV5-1 TGCGCCAGCAGCTTGGGGCCAATACAGGGGTCCCGTGAAGCTTTCTTT CASSLGPIQGSREAFF
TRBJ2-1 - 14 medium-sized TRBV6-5 TGTGCCAGCAGTTCAAGGGGGAGGAACAATGAGCAGTTCTTC CASSSRGRNNEQFF